One sample yielded the 15 T cell receptor beta chains listed below, sequenced in a study of a mutant IDH1 vaccine in newly diagnosed glioma. Time point indicated: week 11, during vaccination. A 20-mer mutant IDH1 peptide at 300 ug was injected subcutaneously with topical imiquimod. Which antigens these TCRs recognize remains unknown. Clones were sequenced by immunoSEQ multiplex PCR, and TCRdb holds only the in-frame ones, with some missing. The data hold some 60,000 clones, with roughly four fifths observed a single time. Source: PBMCs, taken from a glioma patient whose treatment included an IDH1 peptide vaccine. These receptors originate from a man younger than 45 with glioma.

V gene TRBV5-6 combines with J gene TRBJ2-7; D remains unclear. CDR1 and CDR2 from the germline V gene are SGHDT and YYEEEE. This CDR3 region has 15 residues. Deletions cut 3 bases from V and 2 bases from J, with 15 bases between. The CDR3 region has the DNA TGTGCCAGCAGCTCATCTTACAGCCTCACCTACGAGCAGTACTTC. Its translation: CASSSSYSLTYEQYF.

The V gene is TRBV10-3, the J gene TRBJ1-1; D possibly corresponds to TRBD1 (6 bases). CDR3 length: 15 residues. V lost 6 bases and J lost 5, with 19 bases in between. Germline lookup yields CDR1 ENHRY and CDR2 SYGVKD. CDR3 residues: CAIRWTANTGTEAFF. CDR3 coding DNA: TGTGCCATCAGGTGGACAGCTAACACGGGGACTGAAGCTTTCTTT.

This sequence joins TRBV18 and TRBJ2-1; 13 positions match TRBD2. Trimming at V came to 3 bases and at J to 10 bases, leaving 6 bases not matched to a gene. CDR3 length: 15 residues. Germline V gene data show CDR1 as KGHSH and CDR2 as LQKENI. CDR3 DNA: TGTGCCAGCTCACCGGGACTAGCGGGGCGGGAGGAGCAGTTCTTC. The encoded protein is CASSPGLAGREEQFF.

This chain uses TRBV19 with TRBJ2-3; possible D gene TRBD2, 5 bases. The germline V and J ends were trimmed by 3 bases and 2 bases, with 9 bases remaining between them. Germline V gene data show CDR1 as LNHDA and CDR2 as SQIVND (reference sequence). This CDR3 is 14 amino acids long. The CDR3 reads CASSIRADTDTQYF. DNA of the CDR3: TGTGCCAGTAGTATTCGAGCGGACACAGATACGCAGTATTTT.

This clone appeared once. This chain joins TRBV7-2 and TRBJ2-7; 11 nucleotides match TRBD2. The CDR3 loop spans 15 amino acids. Germline V gives CDR1 SGHTA, CDR2 FQGNSA. With 1 base clipped from V and 3 bases from J, the junction kept 2 bases outside the gene matches. The CDR3, as DNA: TGTGCCAGCAGCTTAGTAGCGGGGGGGCTCTACGAGCAGTACTTC. Translation: CASSLVAGGLYEQYF.

The CDR3 nucleotides are TGTGCCAGCAACCGAGGACTCGCAGGGGCTGAAGCTTTCTTT. Amino acid sequence: CASNRGLAGAEAFF. The rearrangement uses TRBV5-4 and TRBJ1-1; possibly TRBD1 for D (6 bases). The CDR3 runs to 14 residues. In germline, CDR1 is SGHNT, CDR2 YYREEE (reference sequence). Trimming removed 6 bases from V and 6 bases from J, with 18 bases in between.

The genes are TRBV19 and TRBJ2-1, with 10 bases fitting TRBD2. The CDR3 has 17 amino acids. Germline CDR1 LNHDA, CDR2 SQIVND (reference sequence). V shed 3 bases and J 10 bases; nucleotides not matched to a gene: 15. The CDR3 bases are TGTGCCAGTAGTATGGCTAGCGGGAGAGGGGCTTTTGGGGAGCAGTTCTTC. Amino acid sequence: CASSMASGRGAFGEQFF. Full variable domain (outside the CDR3, taken from reference TRBV19 and TRBJ2-1): DGGITQSPKYLFRKEGQNVTLSCEQNLNHDAMYWYRQDPGQGLRLIYYSQIVNDFQKGDIAEGYSVSREKKESFPLTVTSAQKNPTAFYLCASSMASGRGAFGEQFFGPGTRLTVL.

The chain recombines TRBV2 with TRBJ2-3, with 9 bases that match TRBD2. Germline V gene data show CDR1 as SNHLY and CDR2 as FYNNEI. Losses at the gene ends were 4 bases for V and 4 bases for J; bases not matched to a gene: 6. The CDR3 contains 15 residues. The CDR3 coding sequence is TGTGCCAGCAGTGTCGAACTAGCGGGCCCAGATACGCAGTATTTT. Translating gives CASSVELAGPDTQYF.

In its sample, this clone was seen once. The gene calls are TRBV23-1 and TRBJ1-6, with unresolved D. TRBV23-1 is given ORF status, its function remaining uncertain. The CDR3 sequence is 17 residues long. The V end lost 3 bases, the J end lost 10 bases, and 22 bases lay between the germline ends. The CDR3 DNA is TGCGCCAGCAGTCAGCCAGGATGGGTCCCCCTATGGTCACCCCTCCACTTT. This encodes CASSQPGWVPLWSPLHF.

To note about this clone: The same CDR3 also results from other DNA sequences found in this sample. The rearrangement uses TRBV18 and TRBJ2-1, with TRBD1 as a possible D gene (5 bases). Trimming cost V 3 bases and J 5 bases, with 8 bases left between them. The CDR3 has 13 amino acids. Germline V CDR1 and CDR2: KGHSH, LQKENI. The CDR3 loop reads CASSPGLNNEQFF. The CDR3 DNA follows: TGTGCCAGCTCACCGGGGCTAAACAATGAGCAGTTCTTC.

This sequence joins TRBV7-2 and TRBJ2-1, with 10 bases lining up with TRBD2. Germline CDR1 is SGHTA and CDR2 is FQGNSA. There are 15 residues in the CDR3. J was trimmed by 9 bases and V by 0 bases; bases with no gene match: 5. The CDR3 nucleotides read TGTGCCAGCAGCTTAGCGCTGGGACTAGCGTCTGAGCAGTTCTTC. Translation: CASSLALGLASEQFF.

The chain employs TRBV6-1 and TRBJ1-2; D might be TRBD1 (6 bases). V was clipped by 4 bases and J by 4 bases, with 16 bases between them. CDR3 length: 15 residues. CDR1 and CDR2 from the germline V gene are MNHNS and SASEGT. The CDR3: CASSARGATPYGYTF. CDR3 sequence (DNA): TGTGCCAGCAGTGCGCGGGGGGCGACCCCCTATGGCTACACCTTC.

The rearrangement links TRBV7-9 to TRBJ2-3; either TRBD1 or TRBD2 may fit D (6 bases each). The V gene lost 3 bases and the J gene lost 2 bases, with 9 bases spanning the gap. The CDR3 covers 14 residues. Germline values: CDR1 SEHNR, CDR2 FQNEAQ (reference sequence). In DNA, the CDR3 is TGTGCCAGCAGCTTCGGGGGCTCCACAGATACGCAGTATTTT. Amino acids: CASSFGGSTDTQYF.

The chain recombines TRBV9 with TRBJ1-2; a weak D match, TRBD1 (5 bases). V was shortened by 3 bases and J by 8 bases, with 11 bases between the two germline ends. Germline V gene sequence: CDR1 SGDLS, CDR2 YYNGEE. There are 12 residues in the CDR3. Here the CDR3 reads CASSGGKRGYTF. As DNA, the CDR3 is TGTGCCAGCAGCGGGGGGAAACGGGGCTACACCTTC.

J is TRBJ2-5 and V is TRBV5-6; 10 nucleotides agree with TRBD1. This CDR3 has 15 amino acids. Trimming cost V 2 bases and J 2 bases; bases outside gene matches: 3. Per the germline V gene, CDR1 is SGHDT and CDR2 is YYEEEE. As DNA, the CDR3 is TGTGCCAGCAGCTTCGGGACAGGGGTACAAGAGACCCAGTACTTC. It translates to CASSFGTGVQETQYF. Together with reference TRBV5-6 and TRBJ2-5, the CDR3 gives the full variable domain: DAGVTQSPTHLIKTRGQQVTLRCSPKSGHDTVSWYQQALGQGPQFIFQYYEEEERQRGNFPDRFSGHQFPNYSSELNVNALLLGDSALYLCASSFGTGVQETQYFGPGTRLLVL.